These 8 T cell receptor beta chains came from one sample sequenced in a study of blood T cell repertoires in COVID-19. This table comes from immunoSEQ multiplex PCR, and its TCRdb copy is limited to in-frame clones, with some not included. This table holds tens of thousands of clones, around 89% found once. Sequencing used peripheral blood. Every receptor here comes from a woman aged 60-70 years with acute or convalescent COVID-19.

The chain employs TRBV5-1 and TRBJ1-2, with 10 bases lining up with TRBD1. Trimming took 5 bases from V and 2 from J; bases not matched to a gene: 3. This CDR3 has 14 amino acids. CDR1 and CDR2 (germline): SGHRS, YFSETQ. In DNA, the CDR3 is TGCGCCAGCAGGGCGGGACAGGGGAACTATGGCTACACCTTC. It specifies CASRAGQGNYGYTF.

The chain links TRBV24-1 to TRBJ2-2, with 7 bases identical to TRBD2. CDR3 length: 22 residues. The germline CDR1 and CDR2 sequences are KGHDR and SFDVKD. With V trimmed by 3 bases and J by 15 bases, 36 bases remained unmatched. The CDR3 DNA sequence: TGTGCCACCAGTGATCCCTCGGGACCAAATGTATCAGTTCCCGGAAAAGGGGAGGGGTTGTTTTTT. This translates into CATSDPSGPNVSVPGKGEGLFF.

On this clone: Within the sample, other DNA sequences also encode this same CDR3. This chain joins TRBV6-4 and TRBJ1-6; D unclear. CDR1 and CDR2 (germline): MRHNA, SNTAGT. CDR3 length: 13 amino acids. Trimming took off 0 bases at V and 9 bases at J, with 6 bases between the two ends. CDR3 DNA: TGTGCCAGCAGTGACTCGCGTGGTTCACCCCTCCACTTT. Translation gives CASSDSRGSPLHF.

The V call is TRBV27, the J call TRBJ2-1, with 8 bases matching TRBD1. Trimming cost V 4 bases and J 0 bases; bases outside gene matches: 5. Per the germline V gene, CDR1 is MNHEY and CDR2 is SMNVEV (reference sequence). The length of the CDR3 is 16 residues. The DNA for the CDR3 is TGTGCCAGCAGTTGGAGTGGACAGGGCTCCTACAATGAGCAGTTCTTC. Translated: CASSWSGQGSYNEQFF.

The chain couples TRBV7-2 to TRBJ1-3; D is perhaps TRBD1 (6 bases). In germline, CDR1 is SGHTA, CDR2 FQGNSA. V was trimmed by 2 bases and J by 0 bases, leaving 11 bases between them. CDR3 length equals 16 residues. The CDR3 DNA reads TGTGCCAGCAGCTTAAGTTTGGGGGCCTCTGGAAACACCATATATTTT. Residues: CASSLSLGASGNTIYF.

This chain uses TRBV7-9 with TRBJ1-1; the D gene is possibly TRBD1 (5 bases). Looked up from germline, CDR1 is SEHNR and CDR2 is FQNEAQ (reference sequence). The CDR3 has 17 amino acids. With 2 bases removed from V and 0 bases from J, the gap between germline ends came to 16 bases. CDR3 protein: CASSLLVRARMNTEAFF. The CDR3 DNA reads as TGTGCCAGCAGCTTATTGGTCAGGGCGCGCATGAACACTGAAGCTTTCTTT.

The chain employs TRBV10-2 and TRBJ1-6, with 8 bases lining up with TRBD1. This CDR3 is 13 amino acids long. The J segment lost 5 bases and the V segment lost 6 bases, leaving 0 bases of the junction unmatched. CDR1 is WSHSY, CDR2 SAAADI, per germline. In nucleotides, the CDR3 is TGCGCCAGCAGGGACAGGGATAATTCACCCCTCCACTTT. It yields the protein CASRDRDNSPLHF.

The CDR3 reads CASSNRGGEQFF. The CDR3 coding sequence is TGTGCCAGCAGCAACCGGGGAGGCGAGCAGTTCTTC. This chain joins TRBV7-9 and TRBJ2-1; maybe TRBD2 (6 bases). CDR1 SEHNR and CDR2 FQNEAQ come from the germline V gene (reference sequence). There are 12 residues in the CDR3. Trimming shortened V by 5 bases and J by 10 bases, and 12 bases separated the two germline ends.